Here is one TCR beta chain with its context. These data belong to a study of early stage breast cancer tumors. Trimming took off 3 bases at V and 1 base at J, with 3 bases between the two ends. The CDR3 covers 11 residues. CDR1 GTSNPN and CDR2 SVGIG come from the germline V gene (reference sequence). The repertoire was sequenced with immunoSEQ multiplex PCR; TCRdb's copy has only in-frame clones and lacks some. The data show 65,000 to 75,000 clones, approximately 84% seen once. This TCR derives from a person aged 35 to 50 with breast cancer. The sequenced material came from blood. This rearrangement joins TRBV30 to TRBJ1-1, with D unclear. CDR3 in DNA: TGTGCCTGGAGGGAGAACACTGAAGCTTTCTTT. This translates into CAWRENTEAFF.